Listed below are T cell receptor beta chains from one sample, sequenced in a study of blood T cell repertoires in COVID-19. Assay: immunoSEQ multiplex PCR; the TCRdb copy retains only in-frame clones and omits some. The repertoire has approximately 150,000 clones, about 80% of them found once; the top ten carry around 3.8%. Material for sequencing was peripheral blood. These receptors all come from a man in his sixties or seventies who had recovered from COVID-19. CDR3s leave out the opening cysteine and the closing phenylalanine or tryptophan. Some rows have no size entry. The others give once, few or many, or a class for an expanded clone.

CDR3aa: ASSRGELSGNTIY
j_gene: TRBJ1-3
abundance: -
v_gene: TRBV19

CDR3aa: ASSPGGDYEQY
j_gene: TRBJ2-7
abundance: -
v_gene: TRBV18

CDR3aa: ASSPRDRSYEQY
j_gene: TRBJ2-7
abundance: -
v_gene: TRBV18

CDR3aa: SVVDRGNYGYT
j_gene: TRBJ1-2
abundance: -
v_gene: TRBV29-1

CDR3aa: ASSSQGSYNEQF
j_gene: TRBJ2-1
abundance: few
v_gene: TRBV7-9

CDR3aa: ASSLGPGLGNQPQH
j_gene: TRBJ1-5
abundance: -
v_gene: TRBV11-2

CDR3aa: ASSLGGDSGTGELF
j_gene: TRBJ2-2
abundance: -
v_gene: TRBV7-6

CDR3aa: ASSRQGTYNEQF
j_gene: TRBJ2-1
abundance: -
v_gene: TRBV11-2

CDR3aa: ASSTGSTSTDTQY
j_gene: TRBJ2-3
abundance: few
v_gene: TRBV19

CDR3aa: ASSQIREANEKLF
j_gene: TRBJ1-4
abundance: -
v_gene: TRBV3-1/TRBV3-2

CDR3aa: ASSSPRLAGAYNEQF
j_gene: TRBJ2-1
abundance: -
v_gene: TRBV11-2

CDR3aa: SARDLPEKLF
j_gene: TRBJ1-4
abundance: -
v_gene: TRBV29-1

CDR3aa: ASTATAAADTQY
j_gene: TRBJ2-3
abundance: -
v_gene: TRBV3-1/TRBV3-2

CDR3aa: AWSGLAGSSGANVLT
j_gene: TRBJ2-6
abundance: few
v_gene: TRBV30

CDR3aa: ASSRDGSGYEQY
j_gene: TRBJ2-7
abundance: -
v_gene: TRBV3-1/TRBV3-2

CDR3aa: ASSVGTGVNSYNEQF
j_gene: TRBJ2-1
abundance: few
v_gene: TRBV19

CDR3aa: ATGNENTEAF
j_gene: TRBJ1-1
abundance: -
v_gene: TRBV6-5

CDR3aa: ASNLAGMQY
j_gene: TRBJ2-3
abundance: -
v_gene: TRBV5-1

CDR3aa: ASSQGGLDSYEQY
j_gene: TRBJ2-7
abundance: once
v_gene: TRBV4-3

CDR3aa: ASSPLLAGARWEQY
j_gene: TRBJ2-7
abundance: -
v_gene: TRBV13

CDR3aa: ASSLVRAAPYNEQF
j_gene: TRBJ2-1
abundance: -
v_gene: TRBV5-1

CDR3aa: ASSLDSLSNQPQH
j_gene: TRBJ1-5
abundance: -
v_gene: TRBV5-5

CDR3aa: ASSPGGGAYNEQF
j_gene: TRBJ2-1
abundance: few
v_gene: TRBV2

CDR3aa: ASSSGTGPHEQY
j_gene: TRBJ2-7
abundance: once
v_gene: TRBV6-5

CDR3aa: ASSFGQGVYEQY
j_gene: TRBJ2-7
abundance: -
v_gene: TRBV14

CDR3aa: ASSPEGAGTDTQY
j_gene: TRBJ2-3
abundance: -
v_gene: TRBV3-1/TRBV3-2

CDR3aa: ASSLEGNSYNEQF
j_gene: TRBJ2-1
abundance: -
v_gene: TRBV5-1

CDR3aa: ASSLQLDRAKNIQY
j_gene: TRBJ2-4
abundance: once
v_gene: TRBV4-1

CDR3aa: ASSLGTGSRGYT
j_gene: TRBJ1-2
abundance: -
v_gene: TRBV27

CDR3aa: ASSFGWRNYEQY
j_gene: TRBJ2-7
abundance: -
v_gene: TRBV5-4

CDR3aa: ASNYPRVPPDEQY
j_gene: TRBJ2-7
abundance: -
v_gene: TRBV6-2/TRBV6-3

CDR3aa: ASSVSPQGGQPQH
j_gene: TRBJ1-5
abundance: once
v_gene: TRBV6-5